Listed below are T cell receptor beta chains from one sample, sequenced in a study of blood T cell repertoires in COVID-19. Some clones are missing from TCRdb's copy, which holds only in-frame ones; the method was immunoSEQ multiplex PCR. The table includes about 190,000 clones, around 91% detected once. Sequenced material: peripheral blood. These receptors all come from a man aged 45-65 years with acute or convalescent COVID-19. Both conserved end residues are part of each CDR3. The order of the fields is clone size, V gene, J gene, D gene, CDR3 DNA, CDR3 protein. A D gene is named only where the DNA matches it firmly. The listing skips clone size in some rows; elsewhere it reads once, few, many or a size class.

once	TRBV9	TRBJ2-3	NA	TGTGCCAGCAGCGAGCCGATCAGGGGCGATACGCAGTATTTT	CASSEPIRGDTQYF
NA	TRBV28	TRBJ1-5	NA	TGTGCCAGCAGTTTGGGGCAAGCTGGTCAGCCCCAGCATTTT	CASSLGQAGQPQHF
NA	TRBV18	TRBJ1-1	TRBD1	TGTGCCAGCTCACCAGGACAGGCCGTCTCAGCTTTCTTT	CASSPGQAVSAFF
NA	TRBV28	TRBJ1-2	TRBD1	TGTGCCAGCAGTAGACAGGGAGGTTATGGCTACACCTTC	CASSRQGGYGYTF
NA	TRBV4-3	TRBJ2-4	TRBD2	TGCGCCAGCAGCCAAGACGCCCTAGCGGGGGGGACGCGAGCCAAAAACATTCAGTACTTC	CASSQDALAGGTRAKNIQYF
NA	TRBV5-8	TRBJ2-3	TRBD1	TGTGCCAGCAGCTTGAGTGGCAGGGGGCATGGAGATACGCAGTATTTT	CASSLSGRGHGDTQYF
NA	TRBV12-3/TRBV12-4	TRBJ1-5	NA	TGTGCCAGCACATCGGGAGATCAGCCCCAGCATTTT	CASTSGDQPQHF
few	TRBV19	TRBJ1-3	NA	TGTGCCAGTACCCACAGGGCTGGAAACACCATATATTTT	CASTHRAGNTIYF
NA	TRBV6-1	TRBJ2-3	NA	TGTGCCAGCAGTGAGTCGGGTCTTGGCACAGATACGCAGTATTTT	CASSESGLGTDTQYF
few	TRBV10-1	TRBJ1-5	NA	TGCGCCAGCAAGCTACAGGGAAGCAATCAGCCCCAGCATTTT	CASKLQGSNQPQHF
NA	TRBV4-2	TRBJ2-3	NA	TGTGCCAGCAGCCAAGAGGACCCGGGGACGCAGTATTTT	CASSQEDPGTQYF
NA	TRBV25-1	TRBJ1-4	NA	TGTGCCAGCAGTGATTCCAGGGGCAGTGAAAAACTGTTTTTT	CASSDSRGSEKLFF
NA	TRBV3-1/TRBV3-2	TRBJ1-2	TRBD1	TGTGCCAGCAGCCAAGAGGGACAGGGCTATGGCTACACCTTC	CASSQEGQGYGYTF
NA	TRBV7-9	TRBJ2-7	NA	TGTGCCAGCAGCCGGGAGAGAGTCTCCTACGAGCAGTACTTC	CASSRERVSYEQYF
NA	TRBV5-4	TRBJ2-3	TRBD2	TGTGCCAGCAGCTTGGAACTAGCGGGAGGGCCCAAGGTGGCAGATACGCAGTATTTT	CASSLELAGGPKVADTQYF
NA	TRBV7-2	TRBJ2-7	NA	TGTGCCAGCAGCTTAGCGGGGGCACAGAGCTACGAGCAGTACTTC	CASSLAGAQSYEQYF
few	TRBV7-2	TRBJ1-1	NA	TGTGCCAGCAGCTTAAGATGGCAGGCAGGCACTGAAGCTTTCTTT	CASSLRWQAGTEAFF
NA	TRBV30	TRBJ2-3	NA	TGTGCCTGGAGTGCGAGCGGTAGCACAGATACGCAGTATTTT	CAWSASGSTDTQYF
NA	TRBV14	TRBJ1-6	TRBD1	TGTGCCAGCAGCCAAGGGGGACAGGGGACACCCCTCCACTTT	CASSQGGQGTPLHF
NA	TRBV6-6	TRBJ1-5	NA	TGTGCCAGCAGCGGGGAGGGGGATCAGCCCCAGCATTTT	CASSGEGDQPQHF
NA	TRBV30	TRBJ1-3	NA	TGTGCCTGGAGTCTCACGGGAGGGATCGGAAACACCATATATTTT	CAWSLTGGIGNTIYF
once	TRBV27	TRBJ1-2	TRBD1	TGTGCCAGCAGTCCCCGGACAGGGACCGACTATGGCTACACCTTC	CASSPRTGTDYGYTF
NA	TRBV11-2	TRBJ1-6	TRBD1	TGTGCCAGCAGATTTGGGACAGGGGGTTCACCCCTCCACTTT	CASRFGTGGSPLHF
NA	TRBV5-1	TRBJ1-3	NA	TGCGCCAGCAGCTTGGGACAGTGGGACTCTGGAAACACCATATATTTT	CASSLGQWDSGNTIYF
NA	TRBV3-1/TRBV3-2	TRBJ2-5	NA	TGTGCCAGCAGCCATAACAGGGGGGGAGAGACCCAGTACTTC	CASSHNRGGETQYF
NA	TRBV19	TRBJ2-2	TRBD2	TGTGCCAGTAGTCCCCGACTAGCGGGAGGGCTGAGGGCCGGGGAGCTGTTTTTT	CASSPRLAGGLRAGELFF
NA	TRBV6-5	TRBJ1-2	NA	TGTGCCAGCACCAGACTGGGGGGAGGCAACTATGGCTACACCTTC	CASTRLGGGNYGYTF
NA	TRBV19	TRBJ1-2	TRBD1	TGTGCCAGTAAATCGGACAGGGGAATCTCTGGCTACACCTTC	CASKSDRGISGYTF
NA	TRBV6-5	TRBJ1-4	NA	TGTGCCAGCAGACCCGGGGAGGGACGAAATGAAAAACTGTTTTTT	CASRPGEGRNEKLFF
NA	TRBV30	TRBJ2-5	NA	TGTGCCTGGAGACACAAGTCCGGGAGCGAGACCCAGTACTTC	CAWRHKSGSETQYF
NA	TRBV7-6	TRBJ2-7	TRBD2	TGTGCCAGCAGCTCAGCAACTAGCGGGAGCTACGAGCAGTACTTC	CASSSATSGSYEQYF